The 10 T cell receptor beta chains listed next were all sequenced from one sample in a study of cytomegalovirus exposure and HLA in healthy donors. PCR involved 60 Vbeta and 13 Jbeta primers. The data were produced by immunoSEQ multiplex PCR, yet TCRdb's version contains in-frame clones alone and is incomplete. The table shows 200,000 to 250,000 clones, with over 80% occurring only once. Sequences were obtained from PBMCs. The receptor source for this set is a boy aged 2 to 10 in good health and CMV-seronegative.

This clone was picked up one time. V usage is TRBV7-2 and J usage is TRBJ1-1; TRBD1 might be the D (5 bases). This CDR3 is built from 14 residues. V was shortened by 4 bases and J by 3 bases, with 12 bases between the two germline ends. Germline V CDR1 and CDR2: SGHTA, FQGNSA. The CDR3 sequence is CASSSHPGYTEAFF. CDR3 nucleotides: TGTGCCAGCAGCTCGCACCCAGGGTACACTGAAGCTTTCTTT. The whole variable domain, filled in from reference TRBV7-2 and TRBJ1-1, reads GAGVSQSPSNKVTEKGKDVELRCDPISGHTALYWYRQSLGQGLEFLIYFQGNSAPDKSGLPSDRFSAERTGGSVSTLTIQRTQQEDSAVYLCASSSHPGYTEAFFGQGTRLTVV.

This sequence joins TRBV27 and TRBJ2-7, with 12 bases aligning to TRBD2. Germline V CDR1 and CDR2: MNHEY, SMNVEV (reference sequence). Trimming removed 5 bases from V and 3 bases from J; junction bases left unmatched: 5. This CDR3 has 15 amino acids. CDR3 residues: CASSPPLAGGYEQYF. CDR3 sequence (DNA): TGTGCCAGCAGTCCCCCACTAGCGGGGGGCTACGAGCAGTACTTC.

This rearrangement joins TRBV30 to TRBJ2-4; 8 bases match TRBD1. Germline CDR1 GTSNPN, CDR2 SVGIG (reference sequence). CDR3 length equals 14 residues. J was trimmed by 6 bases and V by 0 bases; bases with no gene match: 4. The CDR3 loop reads CAWSVQGALNIQYF. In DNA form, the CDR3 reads TGTGCCTGGAGTGTGCAGGGGGCCCTAAACATTCAGTACTTC.

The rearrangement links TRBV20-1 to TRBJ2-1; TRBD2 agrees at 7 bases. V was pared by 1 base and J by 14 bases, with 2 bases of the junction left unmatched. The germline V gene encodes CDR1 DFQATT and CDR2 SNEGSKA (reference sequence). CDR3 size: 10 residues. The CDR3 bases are TGCAGTGCTAGAGGGACTAGGGAGTTCTTC. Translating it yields CSARGTREFF.

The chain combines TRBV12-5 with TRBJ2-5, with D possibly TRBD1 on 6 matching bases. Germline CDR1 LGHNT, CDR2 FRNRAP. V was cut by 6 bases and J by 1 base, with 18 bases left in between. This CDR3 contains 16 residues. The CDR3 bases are TGTGCTAGTGGCGTTACCCAGGGGTATGGCCAAGAGACCCAGTACTTC. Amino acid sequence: CASGVTQGYGQETQYF.

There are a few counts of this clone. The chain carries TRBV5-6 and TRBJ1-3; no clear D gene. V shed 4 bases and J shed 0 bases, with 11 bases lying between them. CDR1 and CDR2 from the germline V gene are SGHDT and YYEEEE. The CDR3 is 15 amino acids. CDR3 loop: CASSPTAISGNTIYF. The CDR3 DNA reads TGTGCCAGCAGCCCAACAGCTATCTCTGGAAACACCATATATTTT. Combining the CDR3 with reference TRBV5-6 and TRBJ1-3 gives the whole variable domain DAGVTQSPTHLIKTRGQQVTLRCSPKSGHDTVSWYQQALGQGPQFIFQYYEEEERQRGNFPDRFSGHQFPNYSSELNVNALLLGDSALYLCASSPTAISGNTIYFGEGSWLTVV.

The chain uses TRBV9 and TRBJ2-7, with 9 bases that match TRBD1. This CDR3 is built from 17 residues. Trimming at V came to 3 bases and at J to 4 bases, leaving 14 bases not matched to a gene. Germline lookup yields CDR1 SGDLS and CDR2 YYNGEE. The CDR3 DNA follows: TGTGCCAGCAGCGCATCTACCGAAGGGACAGGGTGGTACGAGCAGTACTTC. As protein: CASSASTEGTGWYEQYF.

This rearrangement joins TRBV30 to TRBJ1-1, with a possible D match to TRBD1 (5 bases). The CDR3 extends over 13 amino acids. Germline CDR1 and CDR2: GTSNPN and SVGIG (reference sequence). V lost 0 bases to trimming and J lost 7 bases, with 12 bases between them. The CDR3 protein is CAWSVAPTGEAFF. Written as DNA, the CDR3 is TGTGCCTGGAGTGTAGCACCTACAGGTGAAGCTTTCTTT.

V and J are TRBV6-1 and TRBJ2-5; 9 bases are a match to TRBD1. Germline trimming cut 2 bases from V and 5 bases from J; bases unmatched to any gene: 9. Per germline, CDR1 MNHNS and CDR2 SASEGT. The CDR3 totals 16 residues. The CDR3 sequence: CASSEIITGGSETQYF. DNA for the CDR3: TGTGCCAGCAGTGAAATAATCACAGGGGGCTCGGAGACCCAGTACTTC.

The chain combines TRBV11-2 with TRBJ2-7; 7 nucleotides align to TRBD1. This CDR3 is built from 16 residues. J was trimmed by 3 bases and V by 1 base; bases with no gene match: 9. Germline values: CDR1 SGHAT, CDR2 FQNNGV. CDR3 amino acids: CASSLVGGGQRYEQYF. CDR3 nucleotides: TGTGCCAGCAGCTTAGTAGGGGGCGGCCAGCGCTACGAGCAGTACTTC.